This T cell receptor beta chain was identified in a study of T cells after yellow fever vaccination (dated by TCRdb to about 2019). Regarding the study in general: The SMART-Seq v4 Ultra Low Input RNA kit was used to prepare libraries from fractions with low cell numbers. To follow T-cell clones before and after both primary and booster YFV17D yellow fever vaccination, bulk TCR alpha and beta repertoires underwent longitudinal sequencing. Two healthy male donors, one aged 18 to 29 and one aged 30 to 40 years, were included in the cohort. Blood samples were taken at several timepoints before and after primary and secondary immunization, and bulk PBMC replicates and cell subsets were isolated. Broader findings and caveats from the paper: A small fraction of clonotypes showed up in both the CD4 and CD8 compartments, probably as a result of convergent recombination. Compared with the primary T-cell response, the secondary T-cell response was weaker but faster, peaking on day 5 rather than day 15. Most clones expanded after primary vaccination were re-detected after the booster (almost 98% of CD4 and more than 70% of CD8), suggesting broad memory maintenance. Because the study included only two donors, the extent to which the findings can be generalized is limited. Computational filtering was needed because FACS-sorted repertoires could contain abundant contaminating clonotypes from the bulk population.

Points on this clonotype: Its antigen is still unknown. Base qualities are not at hand, and no much larger clone is one base apart.

TCR cDNA was synthesized by 5'RACE template switching, which introduced a universal primer site and unique molecular identifiers. Priming of cDNA synthesis was performed from both the TCR alpha and TCR beta constant segments. Libraries were amplified in two PCR steps, with sample barcodes and sequencing adapters added in the second step. Sequencing of libraries was done on Illumina HiSeq 2500 (2x100 bp) or NovaSeq (2x150 bp). The original methods were these. MIGEC handled demultiplexing of reads and collapsing into UMI consensus sequences, while MiXCR performed V(D)J alignment. Using edgeR on replicate PBMC samples, clonotypes were called vaccine-responding if FDR was below 0.01 and the log2 fold change was above 5 up to day 15. Each bulk clonotype received a CD4 or CD8 identity based on whether the sequenced CD4 or CD8 repertoire contained that clonotype at higher abundance. TCRdb took the public reads, trimmed them with fastp at Q25, ran MiXCR for clone calling and kept in-frame beta chains. Entries that share a CDR3 protein sequence are merged under the most common genes and DNA. Clone size and V and J calls follow TCRdb, not the original study. This sample has roughly 180,000 distinct CDR3 sequences in its table, and roughly 6.4% of those were observed once. About 2.7% of the sample goes to the ten largest clones.

What the treatment or condition label conveys for this sample: live attenuated yellow fever vaccine strain. A standard Ficoll-Paque protocol was used to isolate PBMCs from peripheral blood. Dynabeads CD4 and CD8 positive selection kits were used to isolate CD4 and CD8 T-cell fractions. TriZol was used to extract RNA from bulk PBMCs, CD4 and CD8 fractions, and dextramer-positive and dextramer-negative fractions. The CDR3 runs 16 amino acids, cysteine and phenylalanine included. The kept DNA is CDR3 alone, 48 bases in frame from the first base. Trimming accounts for 4 bases at V and 8 bases at J, while the number of junction bases matched to no gene is 11. CDR1 and CDR2, looked up from the germline V gene (reference sequence), are SGHNT and YYREEE.

In this chain, TRBV5-4 is recombined with TRBJ2-1, with TRBD2 matching 11 junction bases. The sequence came from a man between 18 and 29 years old who received the YFV17D yellow fever vaccine. The starting material was CD4+ T cells sorted from PBMCs, obtained on the day of the first yellow fever vaccination. The sequenced DNA is TGTGCCAGCAGCACCAGACTAGCGGGAAACCCCGATGAGCAGTTCTTC. Its translation is CASSTRLAGNPDEQFF.